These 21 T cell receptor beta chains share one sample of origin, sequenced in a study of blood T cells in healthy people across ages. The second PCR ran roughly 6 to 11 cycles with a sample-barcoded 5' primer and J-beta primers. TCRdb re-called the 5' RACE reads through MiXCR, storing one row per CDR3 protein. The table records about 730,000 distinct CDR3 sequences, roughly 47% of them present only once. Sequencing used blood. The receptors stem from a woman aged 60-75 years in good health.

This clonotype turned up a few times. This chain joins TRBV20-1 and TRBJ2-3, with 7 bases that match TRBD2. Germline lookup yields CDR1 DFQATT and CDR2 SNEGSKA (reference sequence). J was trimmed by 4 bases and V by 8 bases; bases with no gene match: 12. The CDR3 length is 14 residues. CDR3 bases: TGCAGTCTCAAGTGGGGGGGTTCAGCAGATACGCAGTATTTT. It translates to CSLKWGGSADTQYF.

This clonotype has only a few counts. CDR3 bases: TGTGCCAGCAGCTCTCACCTATCCGGGACTAGCGGGGGGGCTATACGGGATACGCAGTATTTT. Amino acid sequence: CASSSHLSGTSGGAIRDTQYF. The V gene is TRBV4-2, the J gene TRBJ2-3; 16 bases are a match to TRBD2. Germline assignment: CDR1 LGHNA and CDR2 YNFKEQ. V shed 5 bases, J shed 6 bases, and the junction held 20 bases outside the gene matches. CDR3 size: 21 residues.

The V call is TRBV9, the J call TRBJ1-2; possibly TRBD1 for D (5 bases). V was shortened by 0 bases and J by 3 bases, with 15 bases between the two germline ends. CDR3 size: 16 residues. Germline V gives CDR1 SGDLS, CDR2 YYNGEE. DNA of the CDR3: TGTGCCAGCAGCGTAGGCCCCACGGTAGGGGACTATGGCTACACCTTC. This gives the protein CASSVGPTVGDYGYTF.

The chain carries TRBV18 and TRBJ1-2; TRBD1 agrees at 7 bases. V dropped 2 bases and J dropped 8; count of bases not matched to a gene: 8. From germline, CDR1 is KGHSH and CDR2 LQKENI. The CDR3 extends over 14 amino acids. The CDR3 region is CASSPGQARRGYTF. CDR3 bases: TGTGCCAGCTCACCAGGACAGGCCCGCAGGGGCTACACCTTC.

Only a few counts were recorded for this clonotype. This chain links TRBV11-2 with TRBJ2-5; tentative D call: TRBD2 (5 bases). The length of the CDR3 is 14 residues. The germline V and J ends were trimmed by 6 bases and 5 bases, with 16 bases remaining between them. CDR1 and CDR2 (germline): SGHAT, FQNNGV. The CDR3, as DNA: TGTGCCAGCAGGCTTCACTCGGGGAGTGAGACCCAGTACTTC. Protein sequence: CASRLHSGSETQYF. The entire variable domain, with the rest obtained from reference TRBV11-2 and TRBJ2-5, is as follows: EAGVAQSPRYKIIEKRQSVAFWCNPISGHATLYWYQQILGQGPKLLIQFQNNGVVDDSQLPKDRFSAERLKGVDSTLKIQPAKLEDSAVYLCASRLHSGSETQYFGPGTRLLVL.

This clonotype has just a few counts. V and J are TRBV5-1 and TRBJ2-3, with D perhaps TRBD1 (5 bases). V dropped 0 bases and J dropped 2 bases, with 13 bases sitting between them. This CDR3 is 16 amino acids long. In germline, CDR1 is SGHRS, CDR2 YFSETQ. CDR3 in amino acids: CASSLALDTLTDTQYF. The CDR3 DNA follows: TGCGCCAGCAGCTTGGCCTTGGACACCCTCACAGATACGCAGTATTTT.

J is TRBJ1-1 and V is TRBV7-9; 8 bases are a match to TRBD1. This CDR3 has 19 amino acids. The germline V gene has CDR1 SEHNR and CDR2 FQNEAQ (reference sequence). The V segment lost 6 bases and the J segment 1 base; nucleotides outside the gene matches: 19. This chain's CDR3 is CASRKAALGRTGTNTEAFF. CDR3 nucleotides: TGTGCCAGCAGAAAAGCGGCACTCGGAAGGACAGGGACGAACACTGAAGCTTTCTTT.

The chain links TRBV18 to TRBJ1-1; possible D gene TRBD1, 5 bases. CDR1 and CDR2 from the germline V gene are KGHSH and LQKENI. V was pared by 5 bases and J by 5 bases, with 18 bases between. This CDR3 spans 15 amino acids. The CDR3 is CASSRNTGAGTEAFF. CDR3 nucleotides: TGTGCCAGCTCAAGGAACACAGGCGCAGGTACTGAAGCTTTCTTT.

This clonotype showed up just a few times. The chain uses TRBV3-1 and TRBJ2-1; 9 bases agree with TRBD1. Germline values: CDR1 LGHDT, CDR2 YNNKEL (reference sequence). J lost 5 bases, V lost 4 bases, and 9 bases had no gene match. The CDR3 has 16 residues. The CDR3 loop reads CASSPTGTGLHNEQFF. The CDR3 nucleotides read TGTGCCAGCAGCCCCACCGGGACAGGGTTGCACAATGAGCAGTTCTTC.

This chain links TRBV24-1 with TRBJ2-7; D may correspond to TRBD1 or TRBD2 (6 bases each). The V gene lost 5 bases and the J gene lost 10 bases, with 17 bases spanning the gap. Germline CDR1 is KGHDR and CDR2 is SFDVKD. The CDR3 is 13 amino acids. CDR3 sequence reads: CATSVGGGGAQYF. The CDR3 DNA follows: TGTGCCACCAGTGTGGGGGGCGGTGGAGCCCAGTACTTC.

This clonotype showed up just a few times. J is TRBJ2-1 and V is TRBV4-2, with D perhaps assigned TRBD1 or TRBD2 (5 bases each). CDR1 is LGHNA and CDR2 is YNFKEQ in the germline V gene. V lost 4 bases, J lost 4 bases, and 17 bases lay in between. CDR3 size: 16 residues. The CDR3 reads CASSPTEGREYNEQFF. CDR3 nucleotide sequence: TGTGCCAGCAGCCCTACCGAGGGCAGGGAATACAATGAGCAGTTCTTC.

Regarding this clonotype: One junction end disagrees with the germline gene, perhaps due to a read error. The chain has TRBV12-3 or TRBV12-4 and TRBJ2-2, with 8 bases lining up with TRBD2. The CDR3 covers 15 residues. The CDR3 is CACSLAGTNTGELFF. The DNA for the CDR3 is TGTGCCTGCAGTTTAGCGGGAACGAACACCGGGGAGCTGTTTTTT.

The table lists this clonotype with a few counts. The CDR3, as DNA: TGTGCCAGAAGAACAGGGGATTCGAGAGGCGAGCAGTACTTC. This gives the protein CARRTGDSRGEQYF. The rearrangement uses TRBV24-1 and TRBJ2-7; 7 bases fit TRBD1. In germline, CDR1 is KGHDR, CDR2 SFDVKD. The V segment lost 11 bases and the J segment 6 bases; nucleotides outside the gene matches: 15. CDR3 length: 14 amino acids.

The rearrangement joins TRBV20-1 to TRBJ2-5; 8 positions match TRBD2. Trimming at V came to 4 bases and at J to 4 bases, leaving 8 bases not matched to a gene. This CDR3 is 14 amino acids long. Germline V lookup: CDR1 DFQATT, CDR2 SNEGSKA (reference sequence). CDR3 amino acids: CSATDGGAAETQYF. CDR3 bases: TGCAGTGCTACCGACGGGGGGGCAGCAGAGACCCAGTACTTC.

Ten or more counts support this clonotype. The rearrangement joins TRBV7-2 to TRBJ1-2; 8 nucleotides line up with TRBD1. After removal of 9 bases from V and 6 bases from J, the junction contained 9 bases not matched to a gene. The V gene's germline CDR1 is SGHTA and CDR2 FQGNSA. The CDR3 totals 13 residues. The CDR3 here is CARRTGLRDGYTF. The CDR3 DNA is TGTGCCAGAAGGACAGGGTTGAGAGATGGCTACACCTTC.

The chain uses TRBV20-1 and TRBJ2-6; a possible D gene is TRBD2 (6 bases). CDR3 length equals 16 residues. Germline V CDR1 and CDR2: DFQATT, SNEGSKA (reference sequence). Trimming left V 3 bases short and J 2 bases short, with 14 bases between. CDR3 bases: TGCAGTGCTAGGGACTATGGGAATGCTGGGGCCAACGTCCTGACTTTC. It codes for CSARDYGNAGANVLTF.

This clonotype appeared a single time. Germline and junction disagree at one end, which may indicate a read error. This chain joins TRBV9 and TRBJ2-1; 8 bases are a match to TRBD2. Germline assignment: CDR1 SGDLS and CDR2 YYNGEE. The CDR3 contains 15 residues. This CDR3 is CAGSVRLAGYNEQFF. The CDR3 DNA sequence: TGTGCCGGCAGCGTGCGCCTAGCGGGCTACAATGAGCAGTTCTTC.

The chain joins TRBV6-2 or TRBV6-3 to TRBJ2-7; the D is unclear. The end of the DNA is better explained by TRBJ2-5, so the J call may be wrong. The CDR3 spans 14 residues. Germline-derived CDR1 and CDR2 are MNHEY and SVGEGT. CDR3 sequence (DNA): TGTGCCAGCAGTTATATTGATTACCAAGAGACCCAGTACTTC. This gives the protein CASSYIDYQETQYF.

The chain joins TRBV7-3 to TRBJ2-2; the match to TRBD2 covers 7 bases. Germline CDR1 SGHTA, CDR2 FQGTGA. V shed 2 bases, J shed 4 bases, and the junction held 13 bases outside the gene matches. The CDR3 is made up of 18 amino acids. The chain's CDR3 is CASSLSGLVALSTGELFF. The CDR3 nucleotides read TGTGCCAGCAGCTTATCAGGACTAGTAGCCCTCTCCACCGGGGAGCTGTTTTTT. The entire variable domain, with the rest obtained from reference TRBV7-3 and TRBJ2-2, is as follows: GAGVSQTPSNKVTEKGKYVELRCDPISGHTALYWYRQSLGQGPEFLIYFQGTGAADDSGLPNDRFFAVRPEGSVSTLKIQRTERGDSAVYLCASSLSGLVALSTGELFFGEGSRLTVL.

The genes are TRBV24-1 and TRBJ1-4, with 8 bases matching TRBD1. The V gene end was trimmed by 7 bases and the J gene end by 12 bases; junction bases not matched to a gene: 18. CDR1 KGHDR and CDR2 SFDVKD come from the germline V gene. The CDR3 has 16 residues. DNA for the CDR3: TGTGCCACCAGGTTATCACTGCTGGACAGGGCATCGGAACTGTTTTTT. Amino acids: CATRLSLLDRASELFF.

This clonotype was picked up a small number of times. The CDR3 protein is CASSLSGGRSAKNIQYF. The CDR3 DNA is TGTGCCAGCAGTTTATCCGGGGGACGGTCGGCCAAAAACATTCAGTACTTC. V usage is TRBV12-3 or TRBV12-4 and J usage is TRBJ2-4, with D perhaps matching TRBD2 (6 bases). The V and J ends lost 2 bases and 1 base respectively, with 15 bases between them. The CDR3 runs to 17 residues.